The 3 T cell receptor beta chains below were found in one sample sequenced in a study of control samples from healthy donors and cancer patients. Using immunoSEQ multiplex PCR, the repertoire was profiled, and TCRdb retains in-frame clones only, with some absent. Of 130,000 or so clones listed, roughly 90% are singletons. The specimen was blood. The receptor set was obtained from a woman between 50 and 59 years old in good health.

The rearrangement links TRBV6-1 to TRBJ1-2, with TRBD1 identical over 12 bases. The CDR3 covers 16 residues. After removal of 4 bases from V and 6 bases from J, the junction contained 9 bases not matched to a gene. CDR1 and CDR2 (germline): MNHNS, SASEGT. The CDR3 nucleotides are TGTGCCAGCAGTGTTATCCCCGGGACAGGGGGCGATGGCTACACCTTC. The encoded protein is CASSVIPGTGGDGYTF.

The chain couples TRBV29-1 to TRBJ1-2; tentatively, D is TRBD1 (5 bases). Germline lookup yields CDR1 SQVTM and CDR2 ANQGSEA. The CDR3 contains 13 residues. V was trimmed by 6 bases and J by 5 bases, leaving 16 bases between them. CDR3 region: CSVTREEGYGYTF. The DNA for the CDR3 is TGCAGCGTGACCAGGGAAGAGGGTTATGGCTACACCTTC.

V and J are TRBV7-2 and TRBJ2-7; D unclear. The germline V and J ends were trimmed by 3 bases and 2 bases, with 11 bases remaining between them. CDR1 SGHTA and CDR2 FQGNSA come from the germline V gene. CDR3 size: 14 residues. As DNA, the CDR3 is TGTGCCAGCAGCTTTCGCGGAACCCCCTACGAGCAGTACTTC. Protein sequence: CASSFRGTPYEQYF.